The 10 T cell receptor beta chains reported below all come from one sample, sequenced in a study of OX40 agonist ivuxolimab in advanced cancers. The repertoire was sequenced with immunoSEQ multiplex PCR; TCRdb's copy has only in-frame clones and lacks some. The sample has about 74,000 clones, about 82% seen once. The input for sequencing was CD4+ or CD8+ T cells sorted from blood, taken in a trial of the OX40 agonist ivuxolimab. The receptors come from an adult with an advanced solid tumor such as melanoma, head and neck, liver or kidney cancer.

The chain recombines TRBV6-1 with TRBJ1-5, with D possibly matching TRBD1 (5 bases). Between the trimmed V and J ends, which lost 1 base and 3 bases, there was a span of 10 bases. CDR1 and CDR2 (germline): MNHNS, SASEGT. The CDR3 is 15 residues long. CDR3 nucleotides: TGTGCCAGCAGTGAAGGGGGCAGTTACAATCAGCCCCAGCATTTT. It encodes CASSEGGSYNQPQHF.

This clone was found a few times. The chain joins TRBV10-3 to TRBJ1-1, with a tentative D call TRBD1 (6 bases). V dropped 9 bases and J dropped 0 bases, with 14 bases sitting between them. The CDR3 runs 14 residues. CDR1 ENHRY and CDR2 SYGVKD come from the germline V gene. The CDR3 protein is CAIKGGKVNTEAFF. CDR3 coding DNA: TGTGCCATTAAGGGGGGAAAGGTGAACACTGAAGCTTTCTTT.

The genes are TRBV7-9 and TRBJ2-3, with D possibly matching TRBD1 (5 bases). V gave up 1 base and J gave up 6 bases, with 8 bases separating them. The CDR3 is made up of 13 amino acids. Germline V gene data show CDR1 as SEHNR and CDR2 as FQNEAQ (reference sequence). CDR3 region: CASSLGAGDTQYF. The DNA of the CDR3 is TGTGCCAGCAGCTTAGGGGCAGGGGATACGCAGTATTTT.

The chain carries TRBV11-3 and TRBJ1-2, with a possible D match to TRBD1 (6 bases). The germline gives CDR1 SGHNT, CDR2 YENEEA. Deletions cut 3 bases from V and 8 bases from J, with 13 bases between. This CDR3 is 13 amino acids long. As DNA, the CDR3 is TGTGCCAGCAGCTTTACAGGGAGCGGCGGCTACACCTTC. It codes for CASSFTGSGGYTF.

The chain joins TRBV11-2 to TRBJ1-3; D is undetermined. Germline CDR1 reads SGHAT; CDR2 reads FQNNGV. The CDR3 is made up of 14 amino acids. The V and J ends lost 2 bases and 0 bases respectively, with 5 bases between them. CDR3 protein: CASSLHASGNTIYF. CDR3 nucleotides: TGTGCCAGCAGCTTACACGCCTCTGGAAACACCATATATTTT.

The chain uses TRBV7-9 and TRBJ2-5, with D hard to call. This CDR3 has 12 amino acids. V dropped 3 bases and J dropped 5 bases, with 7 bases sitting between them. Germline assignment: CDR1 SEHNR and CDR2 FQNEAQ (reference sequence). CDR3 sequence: CASSLSAETQYF. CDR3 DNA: TGTGCCAGCAGCTTGTCCGCGGAGACCCAGTACTTC.

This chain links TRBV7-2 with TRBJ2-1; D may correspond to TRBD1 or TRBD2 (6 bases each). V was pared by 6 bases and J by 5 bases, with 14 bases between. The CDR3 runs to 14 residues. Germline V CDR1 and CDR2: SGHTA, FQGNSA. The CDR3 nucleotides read TGTGCCAGCAGGAGGGGGGCGTCCGACAATGAGCAGTTCTTC. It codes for CASRRGASDNEQFF.

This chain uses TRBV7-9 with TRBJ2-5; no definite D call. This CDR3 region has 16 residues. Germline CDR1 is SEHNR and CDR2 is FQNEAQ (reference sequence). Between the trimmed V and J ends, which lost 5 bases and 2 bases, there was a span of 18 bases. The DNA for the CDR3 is TGTGCCAGCAGCACCCAACTGGGGTTGCGTCAAGAGACCCAGTACTTC. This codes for CASSTQLGLRQETQYF.

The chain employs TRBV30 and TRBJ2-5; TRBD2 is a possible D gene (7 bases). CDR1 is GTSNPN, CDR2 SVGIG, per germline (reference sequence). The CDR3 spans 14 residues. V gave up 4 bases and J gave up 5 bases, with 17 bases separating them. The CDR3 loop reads CAWKRGGPKETQYF. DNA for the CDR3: TGTGCCTGGAAAAGGGGGGGGCCGAAGGAGACCCAGTACTTC.

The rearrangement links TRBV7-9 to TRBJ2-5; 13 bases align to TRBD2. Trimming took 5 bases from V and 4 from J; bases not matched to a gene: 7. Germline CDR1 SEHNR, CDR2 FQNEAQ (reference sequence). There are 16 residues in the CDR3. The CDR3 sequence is CASSPGLAGLGETQYF. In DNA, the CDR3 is TGTGCCAGCAGCCCGGGACTAGCGGGGTTGGGAGAGACCCAGTACTTC. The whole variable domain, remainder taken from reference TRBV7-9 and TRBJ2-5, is DTGVSQNPRHKITKRGQNVTFRCDPISEHNRLYWYRQTLGQGPEFLTYFQNEAQLEKSRLLSDRFSAERPKGSFSTLEIQRTEQGDSAMYLCASSPGLAGLGETQYFGPGTRLLVL.